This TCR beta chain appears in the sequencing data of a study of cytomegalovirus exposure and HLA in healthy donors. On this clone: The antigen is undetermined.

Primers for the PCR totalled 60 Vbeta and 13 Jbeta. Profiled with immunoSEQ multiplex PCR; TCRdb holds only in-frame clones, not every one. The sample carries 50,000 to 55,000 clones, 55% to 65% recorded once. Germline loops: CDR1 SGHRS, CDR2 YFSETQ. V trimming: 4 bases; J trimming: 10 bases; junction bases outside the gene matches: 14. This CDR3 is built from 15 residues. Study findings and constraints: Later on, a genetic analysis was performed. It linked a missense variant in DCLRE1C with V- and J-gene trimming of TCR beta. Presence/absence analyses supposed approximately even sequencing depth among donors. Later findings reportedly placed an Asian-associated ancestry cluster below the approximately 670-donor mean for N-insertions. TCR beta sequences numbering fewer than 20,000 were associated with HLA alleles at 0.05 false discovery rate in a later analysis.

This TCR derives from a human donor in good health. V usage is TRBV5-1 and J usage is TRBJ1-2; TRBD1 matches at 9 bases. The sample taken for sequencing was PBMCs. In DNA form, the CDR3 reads TGCGCCAGCAGCCCCGCCCTGGGACAGGGTATTGACTACACCTTC. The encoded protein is CASSPALGQGIDYTF.